The subject of this entry is one TCR beta chain. The entry originates in a study of blood T cell repertoires in COVID-19. Here immunoSEQ multiplex PCR was the method, and the copy in TCRdb shows in-frame clones only, minus some. The table lists fewer than 45,000 clones, roughly 87% of them singletons. V was trimmed by 4 bases and J by 2 bases, leaving 8 bases between them. CDR3 length: 14 amino acids. Germline CDR1 and CDR2: LGHDT and YNNKEL (reference sequence). The receptor was isolated from a human donor in a cohort sampled during active COVID-19. This chain joins TRBV3-1 (or the pseudogene TRBV3-2) and TRBJ2-2, with TRBD1 as a possible D gene (6 bases). The sequenced material came from peripheral blood. The CDR3 spells CASSPGQNTGELFF. The CDR3 DNA is TGTGCCAGCAGCCCGGGACAAAACACCGGGGAGCTGTTTTTT.